The clone carrying this T cell receptor (beta chain) was counted many times. This record belongs to a study of spatial heterogeneity in lung cancer. TCRdb reprocessed the 5' RACE reads via MiXCR and lists one record per CDR3 protein. The top ten clones hold roughly 6.2% of a sample with some 85,000 distinct CDR3 sequences, roughly a fifth of them seen once. Regarding time point: sample taken at primary tumor resection. The sequenced material consisted of unsorted whole RNA from tumor, nontumor lung or frozen PBMC. Patients with untreated early-stage non-small cell lung cancer, numbering 72, were the donors. Germline-derived CDR1 and CDR2 are SGHRS and YFSETQ. V dropped 4 bases and J dropped 0; count of bases not matched to a gene: 3. This CDR3 comprises 14 residues.

The chain combines TRBV5-1 with TRBJ1-1; 7 bases map to TRBD1. The source material was PBMCs, sampled at surgery. This TCR was sampled from a male donor with early-stage non-small cell lung cancer. CDR3 amino acids: CASSRTGVNTEAFF. CDR3 bases: TGCGCCAGCAGCAGGACAGGTGTGAACACTGAAGCTTTCTTT.